The rows below give T cell receptor beta chains drawn from one sample of a study of T cells in Graves' hyperthyroidism and ophthalmopathy. MiXCR was run by TCRdb on the multiplex PCR reads, yielding one entry per CDR3 protein. Of a few hundred thousand distinct CDR3 sequences in the sample, just over 45% were seen once. Sample: peripheral blood or thyroid tissue (not recorded which). Receptor source: a woman aged 18-35 years with Graves' hyperthyroidism. Each CDR3 is given with its conserved first and last residue. Fields, in order: clone size, D gene, J gene, V gene, CDR3 DNA, CDR3 protein. D genes are given only for firm matches. Some rows mark clone size as missing; the rest say once, few, many or name a class of expanded clone.

>many|-|TRBJ1-1|TRBV19
TGTGCCAGTAGTGGCAGGGAAGCTTTCTTT
CASSGREAFF
>many|-|TRBJ2-5|TRBV5-8
TGTGCCAGCAGCTTGTTACCCAGACCCCAAGAGACCCAGTACTTC
CASSLLPRPQETQYF
>few|-|TRBJ2-5|TRBV11-2
TGTGCCAGCAGCTTAAACCGGCAAGTCGAGACCCAGTACTTC
CASSLNRQVETQYF
>-|-|TRBJ1-1|TRBV7-9
TGTGCCAGCAGCTCAATGTCGACAGGCTGGACTGAAGCTTTCTTT
CASSSMSTGWTEAFF
>-|TRBD2|TRBJ2-7|TRBV18
TGTGCCAGCTCACTCACTAGCGGGGATATCTACGAGCAGTACTTC
CASSLTSGDIYEQYF
>many|-|TRBJ1-1|TRBV11-2
TGTGCCAGCAGCTCTTTGACGGTCTCAAATGAAGCTTTCTTT
CASSSLTVSNEAFF
>-|-|TRBJ2-5|TRBV29-1
TGCAGCGTGGGAACCGGGTCCCCGAAAGAGACCCAGTACTTC
CSVGTGSPKETQYF
>-|TRBD1|TRBJ1-6|TRBV9
TGTGCCAGCAGCACCGGGACAGAGAATAATTCACCCCTCCACTTT
CASSTGTENNSPLHF
>few|-|TRBJ1-3|TRBV6-1
TGTGCCAGCAGTGAAGCAGGAGGGGTCGGAAACACCATATATTTT
CASSEAGGVGNTIYF
>-|-|TRBJ2-3|TRBV5-1
TGCGCCAGCAGTCTCCGGTGGGCTAAGGGAGATACGCAGTATTTT
CASSLRWAKGDTQYF
>-|TRBD1|TRBJ2-1|TRBV7-9
TGTGCCAGCAGCCCAAAGACAGGGTCTGAGCAGTTCTTC
CASSPKTGSEQFF
>many|-|TRBJ1-4|TRBV20-1
TGCAGTGCCCCGGGGGGATCAACTAATGAAAAACTGTTTTTT
CSAPGGSTNEKLFF
>many|TRBD2|TRBJ2-1|TRBV7-2
TGTGCCAGCAGCTTAGGGACTAGCGGGAGGATTGAGCAGTTCTTC
CASSLGTSGRIEQFF
>few|TRBD2|TRBJ2-1|TRBV2
TGTGCCAGCAAGGACCGCGGGAGGCAATACAATGAGCAGTTCTTC
CASKDRGRQYNEQFF